These 26 T cell receptor gamma chains originate from one sample sequenced in a study of γδ T cells in repeated Plasmodium falciparum infection. TCRdb re-called the multiplex PCR reads with CATT. The table includes roughly 32,000 gamma-chain clones, under 1.5% detected once. Vgamma9/Vdelta2+ and Vdelta2-negative gammadelta T cells were flow-sorted from PBMC for bulk sequencing. The sample taken for sequencing was gamma-delta T cells from blood. These receptor sequences come from a pool of human donors (malaria-infected and uninfected, not separated).

With regard to this clone: A much more abundant neighbour one base away suggests this may be a read error. This CDR3 is CATRDRKVRYKKLF. CDR3 sequence (DNA): TGTGCCACCCGGGATAGGAAGGTTCGTTATAAGAAACTCTTT. The chain recombines TRGV8 with TRGJ1 or TRGJ2. TCRdb carries no J gene annotation; the J gene was assigned here by matching the DNA with germline. Germline V gene data show CDR1 as VENAVY and CDR2 as YDSYNSRV. CDR3 size: 14 residues.

This clone has at least ten counts. TCRdb's entry gives the protein of a much larger clone, which mismatches this DNA's translation at residue 12, likely from a read error; the protein reported here is translated from the DNA. This chain links TRGV9 with TRGJP. CDR1 and CDR2 from the germline V gene are GITISATS and ISYDGTV (reference sequence). The CDR3 is made up of 17 amino acids. Here the CDR3 reads CALWEVQIELGEKIKVF. For the CDR3, the DNA is TGTGCCTTGTGGGAGGTGCAGATTGAGTTGGGCGAAAAAATCAAGGTATTT.

This clone was recorded a few times. TCRdb's entry gives the protein of a much larger clone, which mismatches this DNA's translation at residue 3, likely from a read error; the protein reported here is translated from the DNA. The chain combines TRGV5 with TRGJ1 or TRGJ2. Germline matching of the DNA provided the J gene here, since TCRdb leaves it blank. The CDR3 covers 13 residues. Germline loops: CDR1 VINAFY, CDR2 YDVSNSKD. In DNA, the CDR3 is TGTGCCGCCTGGACCCACCGGTATTATAAGAAACTCTTT. Amino acid sequence: CAAWTHRYYKKLF.

By its share, this clone is large. A read error may explain this, as a much larger clone is one base away. The sample carries other DNA sequences with the same CDR3. The chain has TRGV9 and TRGJP. CDR1 is GITISATS and CDR2 is ISYDGTV in the germline V gene (reference sequence). The length of the CDR3 is 16 residues. Trimming took 0 bases from V and 7 from J; bases not matched to a gene: 3. The CDR3, as DNA: TGTGCCTTGTGGGAGGTGCATGAGTTGGGCAAAAAAATCAAGGTATTT. Translated, it gives CALWEVHELGKKIKVF.

This clone has at least ten counts. TCRdb's protein for this DNA is that of a much larger clone and differs from the translation at residue 11, likely a read error; the protein shown is the DNA translation. The chain combines TRGV9 with TRGJP. Germline V gene lookup returns CDR1 GITISATS and CDR2 ISYDGTV (reference sequence). This CDR3 contains 16 residues. DNA of the CDR3: TGTGCCTTGTGGGAGTTTAAAGAGTTGGGCGAAAAAATCAAGGTATTT. Translated, it gives CALWEFKELGEKIKVF.

This clone was found a few times. A read error is likely here: a far larger clone is one base away. V gene TRGV4 combines with J gene TRGJ1 or TRGJ2. J lost 16 bases, V lost 0 bases, and 9 bases had no gene match. There are 11 residues in the CDR3. The V gene's germline CDR1 is EGSTGY and CDR2 YDSYTSSV. The CDR3 DNA is TGTGCCACCTGGGATGGGTTCGGGAAGCTCTTT. It translates to CATWDGFGKLF.

This clone came up many times. With a far larger clone one base away, a read error is the likely cause. Additional DNA sequences in this sample encode the identical CDR3. Here the V gene is TRGV5, but the J gene went uncalled. The CDR3 runs to 14 residues. Germline values: CDR1 VINAFY, CDR2 YDVSNSKD. The CDR3 is CATWDGQNYYKKLF. CDR3 nucleotides: TGTGCCACCTGGGACGGTCAGAATTATTATAAGAAGCTCTTT.

In its sample, this clone was seen a few times. A far bigger clonotype differs at one base, so this is likely a read error. Additional DNA sequences in this sample encode the identical CDR3. V is TRGV9 and J is TRGJP. Matching the DNA to germline supplied the J gene, which TCRdb does not give. There are 19 residues in the CDR3. Losses at the gene ends were 2 bases for V and 11 bases for J; bases not matched to a gene: 18. Per germline, CDR1 GITISATS and CDR2 ISYDGTV (reference sequence). The CDR3 DNA reads as TGTGCCTTGTGGGAGGCCCCAGCAGGCCAGGAGCTGGGCAAAAAAATCAAGGTATTT. It translates to CALWEAPAGQELGKKIKVF.

As for this clone: TCRdb records a much larger clone's protein for this DNA, with a difference at residue 8 that likely arises from a read error; the protein given is the translation of the DNA. The chain joins TRGV3 to TRGJP2. The J gene was missing in TCRdb and was found by matching the end of the DNA to germline. The CDR3 is 13 residues long. Per germline, CDR1 VTNTFY and CDR2 YDVSTARD (reference sequence). Trimming cost V 3 bases and J 9 bases; bases outside gene matches: 7. The DNA of the CDR3 is TGTGCCACCTGGGACTCGGGTAATTGGATCAAGACGTTT. Translating gives CATWDSGNWIKTF.

This clone was seen ten or more times. The same CDR3 also results from other DNA sequences found in this sample. The chain recombines TRGV4 with TRGJ1 or TRGJ2. The length of the CDR3 is 14 residues. Germline V gene sequence: CDR1 EGSTGY, CDR2 YDSYTSSV. The junction had 8 bases not matched to a gene; V was cut back by 4 bases and J by 2 bases. CDR3 sequence reads: CATWDIRDYYKKLF. The DNA of the CDR3 is TGTGCCACCTGGGACATAAGGGATTATTATAAGAAACTCTTT.

This clone was seen ten or more times. This DNA's translation differs at residue 8 from TCRdb's protein, which comes from a much larger clone; a read error is likely, and the protein shown is translated from the DNA. This chain connects TRGV9 to TRGJP. TCRdb leaves out the J gene; it was filled in here by matching the DNA to germline. Unmatched junction bases numbered 7, after V lost 1 base and J lost 4 bases. CDR3 length: 18 residues. Germline V gene sequence: CDR1 GITISATS, CDR2 ISYDGTV (reference sequence). The DNA of the CDR3 is TGTGCCTTGTGGGAGGTTACACCTCAAGAGTTGGGCAAAAAAATCAAGGTATTT. It yields the protein CALWEVTPQELGKKIKVF.

This clone has only a few counts. TCRdb lists the protein of a much larger clone for this DNA, which differs at residue 2, so this is likely a read error; the protein given here is translated from the DNA itself. The genes are TRGV2 and TRGJ1 or TRGJ2. Germline matching of the DNA provided the J gene here, since TCRdb leaves it blank. Per the germline V gene, CDR1 is EGSNGY and CDR2 is YDSYNSKV. This CDR3 has 14 residues. The CDR3 loop reads CTTWDGQIYYKKLF. The CDR3 DNA reads as TGTACCACCTGGGACGGGCAGATTTATTATAAGAAACTCTTT.

Notes on this clone: TCRdb assigns this DNA the protein of a much larger clone, which departs from its translation at residue 7; this likely reflects a read error, and the protein shown comes from translating the DNA. The chain has TRGV9 and TRGJP. No J segment appears in TCRdb, so it was assigned here by matching the sequence to germline. V shed 1 base, J shed 19 bases, and the junction held 4 bases outside the gene matches. From germline, CDR1 is GITISATS and CDR2 ISYDGTV (reference sequence). The CDR3 totals 12 residues. DNA for the CDR3: TGTGCCTTGTGGGAGGTTGGGAAAATCAAGGTATTT. Its translation: CALWEVGKIKVF.

This clone was seen ten or more times. TCRdb's protein for this DNA is that of a much larger clone and differs from the translation at residue 10, likely a read error; the protein shown is the DNA translation. The CDR3 coding sequence is TGTGCCACCTGGGATCTAAGTAGTGATTGTATCAAGACGTTT. This sequence encodes CATWDLSSDCIKTF. The chain recombines TRGV8 with TRGJP2. Germline V gene lookup returns CDR1 VENAVY and CDR2 YDSYNSRV. The CDR3 runs 14 residues.

This clone was recorded many times. A far larger clone is only one base removed, so a read error is likely. The chain has TRGV9 and TRGJP. TCRdb offers no J gene call, so here the DNA was matched to germline to obtain one. The CDR3 has 16 amino acids. Germline V lookup: CDR1 GITISATS, CDR2 ISYDGTV (reference sequence). The CDR3 sequence: CALWDPRELGKKVKVF. Here the CDR3 DNA reads TGTGCCTTGTGGGACCCCAGGGAGTTGGGCAAAAAAGTCAAGGTATTT.

In its sample, this clone was seen many times. The amino acid sequence in TCRdb belongs to a much larger clone and departs from this DNA's translation at residue 5, likely a sequencing read error; the sequence shown is translated from the DNA. CDR3 region: CATWGGQMKLF. CDR3 bases: TGTGCCACCTGGGGCGGGCAGATGAAACTCTTT. The chain recombines TRGV2 with TRGJ1 or TRGJ2. CDR1 EGSNGY and CDR2 YDSYNSKV come from the germline V gene. The CDR3 covers 11 residues.

This clone was recorded at least ten times. The TCRdb protein comes from a much larger clone and disagrees with this DNA's translation at residue 5, likely due to a read error; the protein given here is derived from the DNA. This chain connects TRGV9 to TRGJP. TCRdb does not report a J gene; here it was assigned by matching the DNA to germline references. The CDR3 runs 19 residues. Per the germline V gene, CDR1 is GITISATS and CDR2 is ISYDGTV (reference sequence). This chain's CDR3 is CALWGVDWSQELGKKIKVF. CDR3 DNA: TGTGCCTTGTGGGGGGTGGATTGGTCACAAGAGTTGGGCAAAAAAATCAAGGTATTT.

This clone was picked up many times. This DNA translates differently at residue 3 from the TCRdb protein, which is that of a much larger clone; a read error is likely, and the protein shown is the DNA's own translation. The chain combines TRGV3 with TRGJ1 or TRGJ2. The CDR3 has 14 residues. CDR1 VTNTFY and CDR2 YDVSTARD come from the germline V gene (reference sequence). CDR3 DNA sequence: TGTGCCGCCTGGGACAGGCCACGGCATTATAAGAAACTCTTT. Protein sequence: CAAWDRPRHYKKLF.

This clone was detected a few times. This DNA translates differently at residue 4 from the TCRdb protein, which is that of a much larger clone; a read error is likely, and the protein shown is the DNA's own translation. J is TRGJP1 and V is TRGV5. TCRdb does not report a J gene; here it was assigned by matching the DNA to germline references. The CDR3 is made up of 18 amino acids. Germline assignment: CDR1 VINAFY and CDR2 YDVSNSKD. CDR3 sequence (DNA): TGTGCCACCCGGGACAGGGACCTACTTAATACCACTGGTTGGTTCAAGATATTT. Encoded protein: CATRDRDLLNTTGWFKIF.

This clone was seen ten or more times. V is TRGV2 and J is TRGJP1. Matching the DNA to germline supplied the J gene, which TCRdb does not give. CDR1 is EGSNGY and CDR2 is YDSYNSKV in the germline V gene. The CDR3 length is 15 residues. Trimming removed 0 bases from V and 3 bases from J; junction bases left unmatched: 4. The CDR3, as DNA: TGTGCCACCTGGGACGGGCGAGCCACTGGTTGGTTCAAGATATTT. It yields the protein CATWDGRATGWFKIF.

This clone was detected ten times or more. The protein held in TCRdb is that of a much larger clone and does not match this DNA's translation at residue 5, likely because of a read error; the protein shown is translated from the DNA. The chain employs TRGV3 and TRGJ1 or TRGJ2. The CDR3 extends over 12 amino acids. Germline V gene sequence: CDR1 VTNTFY, CDR2 YDVSTARD (reference sequence). V lost 5 bases and J lost 3; bases outside the gene matches: 4. The CDR3 region is CATWGTYYKKLF. For the CDR3, the DNA is TGTGCCACCTGGGGTACTTATTATAAGAAACTCTTT.

This clone came up a few times. TCRdb has a much larger clone's protein, which differs at residue 5 from the translation of this DNA, likely because of a read error; what is shown is the protein translated from the DNA. The chain couples TRGV8 to TRGJ1 or TRGJ2. The J gene, missing from TCRdb, was assigned here through DNA to germline matching. CDR1 is VENAVY and CDR2 is YDSYNSRV in the germline V gene. The junction had 32 bases not matched to a gene; V was cut back by 5 bases and J by 4 bases. There are 21 residues in the CDR3. The CDR3 DNA reads TGTGCCACCTGGGGTACCCGGCCCCAAGGTTCACCTTGTGAACCCTATTATAAGAAACTCTTT. Translating gives CATWGTRPQGSPCEPYYKKLF.

This clone has ten or more counts. This DNA's translation differs at residue 5 from TCRdb's protein, which comes from a much larger clone; a read error is likely, and the protein shown is translated from the DNA. V gene TRGV2 combines with J gene TRGJP2. TCRdb carries no J gene annotation; the J gene was assigned here by matching the DNA with germline. This CDR3 has 14 residues. The germline CDR1 and CDR2 sequences are EGSNGY and YDSYNSKV. For the CDR3, the DNA is TGTGCCACCTGGGGCGGGCATAGTGATTGGATCAAGACGTTT. It is translated as CATWGGHSDWIKTF.

This clone was observed at least ten times. This sequence is one base from a far larger clone and is likely a read error. This same CDR3 is encoded by further DNA sequences in the sample. This chain joins TRGV9 and TRGJ1 or TRGJ2. This CDR3 is built from 13 residues. V was clipped by 4 bases and J by 10 bases; unmatched bases: 13. Germline V CDR1 and CDR2: GITISATS, ISYDGTV (reference sequence). CDR3 nucleotides: TGTGCCTTGTGGGACTCCCCGTGGTACAAGAAACTCTTT. Translation gives CALWDSPWYKKLF.

Points on this clone: For this DNA, TCRdb reports the protein of a much larger clone, which diverges at residue 11, most likely from a read error; the protein presented here is translated directly from the DNA. J gene calling gave no result, while the V gene is TRGV3. CDR1 and CDR2 from the germline V gene are VTNTFY and YDVSTARD (reference sequence). CDR3 length: 13 amino acids. CDR3: CATWDSPYYKNLF. CDR3 nucleotides: TGTGCCACCTGGGACTCCCCCTATTATAAGAACCTCTTT.

This clone was seen a few times. TCRdb assigns this DNA the protein of a much larger clone, which departs from its translation at residue 12; this likely reflects a read error, and the protein shown comes from translating the DNA. The rearrangement uses TRGV4 and TRGJP2. TCRdb lists no J gene, so it was determined here by aligning the DNA to germline. Germline V gives CDR1 EGSTGY, CDR2 YDSYTSSV. The CDR3 totals 18 residues. This chain's CDR3 is CATWDGPPEYSGDWIKTF. CDR3 sequence (DNA): TGTGCCACCTGGGATGGGCCCCCTGAATATAGTGGTGATTGGATCAAGACGTTT.